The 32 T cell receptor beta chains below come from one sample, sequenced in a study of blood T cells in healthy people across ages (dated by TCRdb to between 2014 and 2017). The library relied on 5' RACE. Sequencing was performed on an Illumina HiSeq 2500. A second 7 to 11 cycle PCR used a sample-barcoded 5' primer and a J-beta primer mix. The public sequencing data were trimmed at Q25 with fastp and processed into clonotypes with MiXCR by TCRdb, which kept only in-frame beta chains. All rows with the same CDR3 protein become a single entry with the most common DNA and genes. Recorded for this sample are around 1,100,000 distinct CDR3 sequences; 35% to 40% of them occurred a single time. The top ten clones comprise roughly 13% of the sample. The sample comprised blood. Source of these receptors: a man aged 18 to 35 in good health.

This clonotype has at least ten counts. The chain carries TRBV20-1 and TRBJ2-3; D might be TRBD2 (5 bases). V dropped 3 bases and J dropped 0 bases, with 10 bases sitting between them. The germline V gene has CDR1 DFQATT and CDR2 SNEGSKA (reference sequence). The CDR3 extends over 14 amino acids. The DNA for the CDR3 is TGCAGTGCTAGGAAAAGGACTAGCACAGATACGCAGTATTTT. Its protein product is CSARKRTSTDTQYF.

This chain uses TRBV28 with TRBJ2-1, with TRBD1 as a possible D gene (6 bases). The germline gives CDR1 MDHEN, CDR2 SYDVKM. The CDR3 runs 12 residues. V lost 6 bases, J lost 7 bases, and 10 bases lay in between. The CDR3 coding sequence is TGTGCCAGCAGGTTAAGGGGGAATGAGCAGTTCTTC. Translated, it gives CASRLRGNEQFF. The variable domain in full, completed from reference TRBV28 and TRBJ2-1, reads DVKVTQSSRYLVKRTGEKVFLECVQDMDHENMFWYRQDPGLGLRLIYFSYDVKMKEKGDIPEGYSVSREKKERFSLILESASTNQTSMYLCASRLRGNEQFFGPGTRLTVL.

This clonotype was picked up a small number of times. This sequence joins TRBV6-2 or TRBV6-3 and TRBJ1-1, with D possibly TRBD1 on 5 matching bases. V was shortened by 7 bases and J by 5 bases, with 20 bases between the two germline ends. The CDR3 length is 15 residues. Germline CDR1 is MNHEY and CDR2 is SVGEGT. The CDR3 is CASNGAREHETEAFF. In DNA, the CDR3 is TGTGCCAGCAACGGGGCCAGGGAACATGAGACTGAAGCTTTCTTT.

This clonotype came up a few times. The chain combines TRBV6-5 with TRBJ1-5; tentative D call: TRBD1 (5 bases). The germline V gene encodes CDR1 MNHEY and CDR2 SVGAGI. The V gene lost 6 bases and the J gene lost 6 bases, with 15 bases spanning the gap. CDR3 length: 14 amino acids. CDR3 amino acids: CASSRPGFGQPQHF. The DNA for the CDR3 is TGTGCCAGCAGCCGGCCAGGGTTCGGTCAGCCCCAGCATTTT.

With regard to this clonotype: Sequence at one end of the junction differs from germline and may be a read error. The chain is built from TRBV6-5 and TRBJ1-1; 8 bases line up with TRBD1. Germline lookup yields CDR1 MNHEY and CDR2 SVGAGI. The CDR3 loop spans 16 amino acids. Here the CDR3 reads CASSRTGSLPNTEAFF. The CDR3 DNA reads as TGTGCCAGCAGCCGGACAGGGTCACTGCCAAACACTGAGGCTTTCTTT.

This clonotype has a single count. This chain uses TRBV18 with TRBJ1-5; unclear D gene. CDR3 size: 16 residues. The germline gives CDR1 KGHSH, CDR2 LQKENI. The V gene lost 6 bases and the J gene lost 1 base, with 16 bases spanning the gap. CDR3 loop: CASSPAERGSNQPQHF. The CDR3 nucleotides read TGTGCCAGCTCTCCAGCTGAACGCGGGAGCAATCAGCCCCAGCATTTT.

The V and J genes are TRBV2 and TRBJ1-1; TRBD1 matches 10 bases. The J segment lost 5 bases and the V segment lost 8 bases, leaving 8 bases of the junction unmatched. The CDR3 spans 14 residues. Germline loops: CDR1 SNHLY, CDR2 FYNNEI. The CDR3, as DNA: TGTGCCAGCCGCCGGGACAGGGGACAAACTGAAGCTTTCTTT. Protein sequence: CASRRDRGQTEAFF.

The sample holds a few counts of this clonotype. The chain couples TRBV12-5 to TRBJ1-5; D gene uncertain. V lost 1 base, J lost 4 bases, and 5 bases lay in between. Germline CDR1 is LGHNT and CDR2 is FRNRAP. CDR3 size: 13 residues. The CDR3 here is CASGLGENQPQHF. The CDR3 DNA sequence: TGTGCTAGTGGTTTGGGAGAGAATCAGCCCCAGCATTTT.

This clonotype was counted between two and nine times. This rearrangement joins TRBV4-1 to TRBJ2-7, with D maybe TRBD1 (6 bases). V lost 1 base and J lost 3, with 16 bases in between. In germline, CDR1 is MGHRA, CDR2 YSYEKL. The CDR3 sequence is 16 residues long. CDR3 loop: CASSQVGGTGDYEQYF. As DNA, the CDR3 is TGCGCCAGCAGCCAAGTAGGGGGAACAGGCGACTACGAGCAGTACTTC.

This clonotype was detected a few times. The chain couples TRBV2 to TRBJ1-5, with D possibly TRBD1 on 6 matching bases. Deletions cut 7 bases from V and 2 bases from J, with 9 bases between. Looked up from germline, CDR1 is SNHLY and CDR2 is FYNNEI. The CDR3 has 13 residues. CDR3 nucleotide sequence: TGTGCCAGCAACAGGGTGGGCAATCAGCCCCAGCATTTT. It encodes CASNRVGNQPQHF.

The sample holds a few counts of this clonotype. The CDR3 coding sequence is TGCGCCAGCAGCCAAAAGTGGCAGGGCAATCAGCCCCAGCATTTT. Amino acids: CASSQKWQGNQPQHF. This sequence joins TRBV4-3 and TRBJ1-5; D call uncertain. This CDR3 spans 15 amino acids. V lost 2 bases to trimming and J lost 2 bases, with 10 bases between them. The germline gives CDR1 LGHNA, CDR2 YSLEER.

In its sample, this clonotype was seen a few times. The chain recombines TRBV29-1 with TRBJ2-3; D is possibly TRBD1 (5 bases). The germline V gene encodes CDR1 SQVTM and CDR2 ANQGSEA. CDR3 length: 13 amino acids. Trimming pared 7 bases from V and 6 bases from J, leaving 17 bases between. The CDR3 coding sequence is TGCAGCGGCGCAGGGAAGTATAGGGATACGCAGTATTTT. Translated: CSGAGKYRDTQYF.

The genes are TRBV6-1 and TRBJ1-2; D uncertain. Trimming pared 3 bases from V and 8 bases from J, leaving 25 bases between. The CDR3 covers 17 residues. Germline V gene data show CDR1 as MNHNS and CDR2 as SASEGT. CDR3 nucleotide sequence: TGTGCCAGCAGTGAGCCCTCGGTCGGATCTCTAGGCTGGGGCTACACCTTC. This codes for CASSEPSVGSLGWGYTF.

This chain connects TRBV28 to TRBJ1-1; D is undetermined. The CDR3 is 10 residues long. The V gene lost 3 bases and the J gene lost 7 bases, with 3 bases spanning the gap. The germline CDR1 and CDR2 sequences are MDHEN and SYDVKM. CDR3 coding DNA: TGTGCCAGCAGTTTTGATGAAGCTTTCTTT. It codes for CASSFDEAFF. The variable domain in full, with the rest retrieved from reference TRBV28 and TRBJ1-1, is DVKVTQSSRYLVKRTGEKVFLECVQDMDHENMFWYRQDPGLGLRLIYFSYDVKMKEKGDIPEGYSVSREKKERFSLILESASTNQTSMYLCASSFDEAFFGQGTRLTVV.

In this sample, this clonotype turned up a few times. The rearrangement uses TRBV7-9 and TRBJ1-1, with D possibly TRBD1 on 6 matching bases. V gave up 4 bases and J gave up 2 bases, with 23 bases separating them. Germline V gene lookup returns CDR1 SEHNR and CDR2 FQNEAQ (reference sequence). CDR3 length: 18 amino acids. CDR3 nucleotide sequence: TGTGCCAGCAGCTCCCGGGCAGGGAAGGGGGAATACAACACTGAAGCTTTCTTT. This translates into CASSSRAGKGEYNTEAFF. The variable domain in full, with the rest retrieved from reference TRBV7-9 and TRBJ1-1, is DTGVSQNPRHKITKRGQNVTFRCDPISEHNRLYWYRQTLGQGPEFLTYFQNEAQLEKSRLLSDRFSAERPKGSFSTLEIQRTEQGDSAMYLCASSSRAGKGEYNTEAFFGQGTRLTVV.

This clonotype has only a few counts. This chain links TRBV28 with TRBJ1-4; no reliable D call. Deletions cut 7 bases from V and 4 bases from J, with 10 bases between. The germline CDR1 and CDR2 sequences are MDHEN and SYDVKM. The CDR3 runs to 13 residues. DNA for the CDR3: TGTGCCAGCACCCCGGGCCTTAATGAAAAACTGTTTTTT. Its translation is CASTPGLNEKLFF.

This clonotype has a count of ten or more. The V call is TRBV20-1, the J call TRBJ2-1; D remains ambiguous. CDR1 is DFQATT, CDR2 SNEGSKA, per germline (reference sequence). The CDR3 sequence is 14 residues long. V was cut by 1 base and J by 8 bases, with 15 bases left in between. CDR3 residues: CSARARTRSDEQFF. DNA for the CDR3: TGCAGTGCTAGAGCTCGAACGAGATCGGATGAGCAGTTCTTC.

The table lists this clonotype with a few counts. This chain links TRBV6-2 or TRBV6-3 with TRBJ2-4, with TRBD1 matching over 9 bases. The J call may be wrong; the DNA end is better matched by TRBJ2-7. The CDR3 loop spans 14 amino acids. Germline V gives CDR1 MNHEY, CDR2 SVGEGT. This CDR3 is CASRLTGTGREQYF. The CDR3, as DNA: TGTGCCAGCAGGCTAACCGGGACAGGGCGCGAGCAGTACTTC.

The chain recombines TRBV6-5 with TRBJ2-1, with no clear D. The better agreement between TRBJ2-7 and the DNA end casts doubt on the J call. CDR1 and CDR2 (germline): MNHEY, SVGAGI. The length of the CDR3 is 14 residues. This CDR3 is CASSYSPGYNEQYF. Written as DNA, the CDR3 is TGTGCCAGCAGTTACTCACCGGGCTACAATGAGCAGTACTTC.

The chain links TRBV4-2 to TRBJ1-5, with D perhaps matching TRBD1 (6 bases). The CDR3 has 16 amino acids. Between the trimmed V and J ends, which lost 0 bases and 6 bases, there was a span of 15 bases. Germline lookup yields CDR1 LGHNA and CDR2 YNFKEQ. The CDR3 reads CASSQDAGALGQPQHF. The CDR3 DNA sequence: TGTGCCAGCAGCCAAGATGCAGGGGCTCTCGGTCAGCCCCAGCATTTT.

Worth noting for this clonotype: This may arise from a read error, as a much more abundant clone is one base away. The DNA for the CDR3 is TGTGCCAGCGGCCGTTCATTAACAGATACGCAGTATTTT. It yields the protein CASGRSLTDTQYF. The chain recombines TRBV13 with TRBJ2-3; D is undetermined. The germline gives CDR1 PRHDT, CDR2 FYEKMQ (reference sequence). This CDR3 contains 13 residues. Deletions cut 8 bases from V and 3 bases from J, with 12 bases between.

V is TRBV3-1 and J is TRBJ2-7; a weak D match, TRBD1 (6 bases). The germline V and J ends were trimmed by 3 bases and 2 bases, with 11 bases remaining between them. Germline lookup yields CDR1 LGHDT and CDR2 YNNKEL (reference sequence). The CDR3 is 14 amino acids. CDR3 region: CASSHRGRAYEQYF. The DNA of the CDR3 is TGTGCCAGCAGCCACAGGGGTCGGGCCTACGAGCAGTACTTC.

The CDR3 DNA sequence: TGTGCCAGCAGTGTACGGGGACTCCAGCAGCCCCAGCATTTT. This codes for CASSVRGLQQPQHF. The chain has TRBV12-3 or TRBV12-4 and TRBJ1-5; D is possibly TRBD1 (5 bases). The CDR3 runs 14 residues. V shed 5 bases and J shed 7 bases, with 15 bases lying between them.

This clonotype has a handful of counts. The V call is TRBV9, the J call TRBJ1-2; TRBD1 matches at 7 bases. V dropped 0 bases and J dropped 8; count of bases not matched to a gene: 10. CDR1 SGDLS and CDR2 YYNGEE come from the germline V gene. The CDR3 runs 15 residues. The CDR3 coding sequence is TGTGCCAGCAGCGTAGAGGACAGGCTTTCAGGCGGCTACACCTTC. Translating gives CASSVEDRLSGGYTF.

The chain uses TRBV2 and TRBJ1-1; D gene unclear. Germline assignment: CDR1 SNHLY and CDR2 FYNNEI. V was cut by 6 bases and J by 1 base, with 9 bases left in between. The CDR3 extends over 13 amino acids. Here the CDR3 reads CASRAGANTEAFF. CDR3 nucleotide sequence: TGTGCCAGCAGGGCGGGAGCGAACACTGAAGCTTTCTTT.

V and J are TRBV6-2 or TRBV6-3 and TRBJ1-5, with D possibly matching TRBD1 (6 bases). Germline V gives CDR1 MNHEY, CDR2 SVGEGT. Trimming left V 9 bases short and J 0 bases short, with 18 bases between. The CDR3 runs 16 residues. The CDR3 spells CASRNDRFYSNQPQHF. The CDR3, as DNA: TGTGCCAGTCGAAACGACAGGTTTTATAGCAATCAGCCCCAGCATTTT.

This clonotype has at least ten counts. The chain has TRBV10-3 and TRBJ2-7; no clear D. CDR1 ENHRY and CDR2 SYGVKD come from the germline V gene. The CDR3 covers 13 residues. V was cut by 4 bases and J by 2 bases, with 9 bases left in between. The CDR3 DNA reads TGTGCCATCAGTGCAGCTGCAACCTACGAGCAGTACTTC. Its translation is CAISAAATYEQYF.

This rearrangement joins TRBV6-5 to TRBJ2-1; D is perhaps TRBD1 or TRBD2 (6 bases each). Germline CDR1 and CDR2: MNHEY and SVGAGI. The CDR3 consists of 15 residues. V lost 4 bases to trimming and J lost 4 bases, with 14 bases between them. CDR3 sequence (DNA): TGTGCCAGCAGTTCTACAATAGGGGGGTACAATGAGCAGTTCTTC. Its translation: CASSSTIGGYNEQFF.

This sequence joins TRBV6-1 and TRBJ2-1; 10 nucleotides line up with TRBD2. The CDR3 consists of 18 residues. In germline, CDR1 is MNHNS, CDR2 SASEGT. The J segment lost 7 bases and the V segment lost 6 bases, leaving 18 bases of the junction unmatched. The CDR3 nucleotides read TGTGCCAGCAGGCGGAGACTAGCGGGCGCCACGGGGGGGAATGAGCAGTTCTTC. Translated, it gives CASRRRLAGATGGNEQFF.

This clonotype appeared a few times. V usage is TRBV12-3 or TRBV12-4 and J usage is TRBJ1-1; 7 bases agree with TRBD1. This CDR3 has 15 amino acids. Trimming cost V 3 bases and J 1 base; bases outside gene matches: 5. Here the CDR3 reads CASSFKGQQNTEAFF. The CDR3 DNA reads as TGTGCCAGCAGTTTCAAGGGACAGCAGAACACTGAAGCTTTCTTT.

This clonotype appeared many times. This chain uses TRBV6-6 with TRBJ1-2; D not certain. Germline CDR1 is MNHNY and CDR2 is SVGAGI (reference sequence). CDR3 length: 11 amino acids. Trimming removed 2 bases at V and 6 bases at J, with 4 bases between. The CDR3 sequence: CASSYGDGYTF. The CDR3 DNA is TGTGCCAGCAGTTACGGCGATGGCTACACCTTC.

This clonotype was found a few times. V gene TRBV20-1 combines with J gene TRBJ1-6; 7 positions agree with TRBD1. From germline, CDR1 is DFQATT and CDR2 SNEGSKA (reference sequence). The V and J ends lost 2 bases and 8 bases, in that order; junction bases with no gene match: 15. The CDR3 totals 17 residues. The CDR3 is CSARPDRDKPPYSPLHF. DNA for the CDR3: TGCAGTGCTAGACCCGACAGGGATAAGCCCCCATATTCACCCCTCCACTTT.